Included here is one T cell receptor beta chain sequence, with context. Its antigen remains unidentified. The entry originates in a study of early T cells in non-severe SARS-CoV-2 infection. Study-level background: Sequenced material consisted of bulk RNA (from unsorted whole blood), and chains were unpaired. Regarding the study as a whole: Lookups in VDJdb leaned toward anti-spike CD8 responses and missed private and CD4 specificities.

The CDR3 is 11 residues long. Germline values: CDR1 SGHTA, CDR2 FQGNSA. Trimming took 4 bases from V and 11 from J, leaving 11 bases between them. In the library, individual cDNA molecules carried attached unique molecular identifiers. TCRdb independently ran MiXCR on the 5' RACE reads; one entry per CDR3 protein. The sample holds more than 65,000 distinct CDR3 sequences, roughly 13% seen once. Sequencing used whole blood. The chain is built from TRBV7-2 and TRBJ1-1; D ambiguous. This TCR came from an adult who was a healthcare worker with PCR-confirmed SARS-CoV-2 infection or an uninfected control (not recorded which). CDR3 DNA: TGTGCCAGCAGCTCCCGATTGGGGGCTTTCTTT. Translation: CASSSRLGAFF.